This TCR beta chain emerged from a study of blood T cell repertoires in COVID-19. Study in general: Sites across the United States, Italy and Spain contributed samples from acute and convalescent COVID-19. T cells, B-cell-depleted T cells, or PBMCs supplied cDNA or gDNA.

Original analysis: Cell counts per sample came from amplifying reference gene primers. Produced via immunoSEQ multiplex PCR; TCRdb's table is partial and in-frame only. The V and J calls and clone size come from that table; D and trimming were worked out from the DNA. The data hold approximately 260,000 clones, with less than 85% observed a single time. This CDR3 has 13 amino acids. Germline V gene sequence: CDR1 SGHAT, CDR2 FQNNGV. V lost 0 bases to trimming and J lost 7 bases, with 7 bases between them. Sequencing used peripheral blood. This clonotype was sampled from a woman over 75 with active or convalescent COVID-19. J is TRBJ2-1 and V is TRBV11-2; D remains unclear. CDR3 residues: CASSLDRLNEQFF. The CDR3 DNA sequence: TGTGCCAGCAGCTTAGATCGGTTGAATGAGCAGTTCTTC.